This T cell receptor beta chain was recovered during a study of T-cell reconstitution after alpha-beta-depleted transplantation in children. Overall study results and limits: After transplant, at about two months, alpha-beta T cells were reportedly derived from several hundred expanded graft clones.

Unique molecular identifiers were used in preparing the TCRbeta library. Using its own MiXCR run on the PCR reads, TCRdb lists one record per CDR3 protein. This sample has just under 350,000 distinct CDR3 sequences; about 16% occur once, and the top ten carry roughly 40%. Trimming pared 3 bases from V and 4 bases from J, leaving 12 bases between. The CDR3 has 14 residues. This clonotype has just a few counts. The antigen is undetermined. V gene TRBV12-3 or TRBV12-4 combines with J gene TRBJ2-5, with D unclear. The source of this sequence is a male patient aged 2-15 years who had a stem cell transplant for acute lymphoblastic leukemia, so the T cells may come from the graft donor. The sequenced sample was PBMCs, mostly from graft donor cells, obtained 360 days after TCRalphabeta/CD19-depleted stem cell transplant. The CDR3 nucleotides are TGTGCCAGCAGTTTTAGAAGGTCTGGAGAGACCCAGTACTTC. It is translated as CASSFRRSGETQYF.